Listed below are T cell receptor beta chains from one sample, sequenced in a study of blood T cells in healthy people across ages. TCRdb ran MiXCR on the 5' RACE reads and lists one entry per CDR3 protein. The data contain 1.5 million to 1.9 million distinct CDR3 sequences, approximately 39% of them singletons. Sequencing input: blood. Receptors originate from a woman younger than 30 in good health. Each CDR3 is given with its conserved first and last residue. A D gene is named only where the DNA matches it firmly. Only part of the rows carry a size: once, few, many, or a class if the clone is expanded.

CDR3 protein,CDR3 DNA,clone size,D gene,V gene,J gene
CSAGRAGVETQYF,TGCAGTGCCGGACGAGCGGGGGTAGAGACCCAGTACTTC,.,TRBD2,TRBV20-1,TRBJ2-5
CSAPGTFSETQYF,TGCAGTGCCCCCGGGACATTCTCAGAGACCCAGTACTTC,few,.,TRBV20-1,TRBJ2-5
CASSRHLPSLLPNTEAFF,TGTGCCAGCAGCCGACACCTTCCAAGCCTTTTACCGAACACTGAAGCTTTCTTT,.,.,TRBV6-2/TRBV6-3,TRBJ1-1
CASSISGGGYEQYF,TGTGCCAGCAGCATTAGCGGGGGCGGTTACGAGCAGTACTTC,.,TRBD2,TRBV7-2,TRBJ2-7
CASSQDAGGPEQYF,TGTGCCAGCAGCCAAGATGCGGGAGGACCCGAGCAGTACTTC,few,TRBD2,TRBV4-2,TRBJ2-7
CSARGYRRGNTEAFF,TGCAGTGCCAGGGGGTATCGGAGAGGGAACACTGAAGCTTTCTTT,few,TRBD1,TRBV20-1,TRBJ1-1
CASKGQAKWETQYF,TGTGCCAGCAAAGGACAGGCTAAGTGGGAGACCCAGTACTTC,.,TRBD1,TRBV6-2/TRBV6-3,TRBJ2-5
CSALLGISVYEQYF,TGCAGCGCTTTACTAGGGATCTCCGTCTACGAGCAGTACTTC,.,.,TRBV29-1,TRBJ2-7
CASSARTSGTYNEQFF,TGTGCCAGCAGCGCGAGGACTAGCGGGACTTACAATGAGCAGTTCTTC,few,TRBD2,TRBV7-9,TRBJ2-1
CASAVDGPGELFF,TGCGCCAGCGCGGTAGACGGCCCCGGGGAGCTGTTTTTT,few,.,TRBV5-1,TRBJ2-2
CASTLDKTRLFQQYF,TGTGCCAGCACCTTAGACAAGACACGTCTTTTTCAGCAGTACTTC,.,.,TRBV5-5,TRBJ2-5
CATSRFSGAGFDQPQHF,TGTGCCACCAGCAGGTTCTCCGGGGCAGGGTTCGATCAGCCCCAGCATTTT,.,.,TRBV15,TRBJ1-5
CASSDTGGSFREQYF,TGTGCCAGCAGTGATACAGGGGGCTCCTTTCGCGAGCAGTACTTC,.,TRBD1,TRBV25-1,TRBJ2-7
CASWTDIPPAEAFF,TGTGCCAGCTGGACAGACATCCCCCCGGCTGAAGCTTTCTTT,.,.,TRBV6-5,TRBJ1-1